This T cell receptor (beta chain) comes out of a study of CD8 T cells in ankylosing spondylitis. General observations from the study: Characteristic of ankylosing spondylitis blood, it appeared, was a TCR beta motif comprising roughly 8 highly homologous variants.

MiXCR was run by TCRdb on the 5' RACE reads, yielding one entry per CDR3 protein. There are 450,000 or so distinct CDR3 sequences in the sample; 26% occur only once, and 0.75% to 0.9% lies in the top ten. CDR3 length: 16 residues. Germline CDR1 and CDR2: SGHTA and FQGNSA. Trimming took 1 base from V and 0 from J; bases not matched to a gene: 6. This clonotype came up a few times. What it binds is not known. This TCR was sampled from a male donor with ankylosing spondylitis. The chain uses TRBV7-2 and TRBJ2-7, with 7 bases matching TRBD2. The source material was blood, either unsorted or a sorted T cell fraction (not recorded which). DNA of the CDR3: TGTGCCAGCAGCTTAGGGGGGGGTCGAGGCTCCTACGAGCAGTACTTC. Amino acids: CASSLGGGRGSYEQYF.